One and the same sample provided the 21 T cell receptor beta chains below, sequenced in a study of identical twins. In TCRdb, the 5' RACE reads were re-called with MiXCR into one record per CDR3 protein. The sample yields 600,000 to 800,000 distinct CDR3 sequences, around 21% seen once. The data also belong to a second study, concerning T cells expressing NK-cell markers.

Sequencing was performed on PBMCs. These TCRs come from a woman aged 18 to 35 in good health.

The CDR3 sequence: CASSYGTGGITEAFF. CDR3 coding DNA: TGTGCCAGCAGTTACGGGACAGGGGGTATAACTGAAGCTTTCTTT. The rearrangement joins TRBV6-5 to TRBJ1-1; TRBD1 matches 11 bases. The CDR3 is 15 amino acids. In germline, CDR1 is MNHEY, CDR2 SVGAGI. V lost 2 bases to trimming and J lost 5 bases; unmatched junction nucleotides: 4.

The J gene is TRBJ2-5, the V gene TRBV29-1; D unclear. This CDR3 comprises 14 residues. Trimming took 4 bases from V and 4 from J, leaving 16 bases between them. Per the germline V gene, CDR1 is SQVTM and CDR2 is ANQGSEA. CDR3 region: CSVGSGAVGETQYF. CDR3 DNA sequence: TGCAGCGTTGGCTCCGGCGCGGTTGGAGAGACCCAGTACTTC.

This clonotype has more than one count but fewer than ten. This chain connects TRBV6-2 or TRBV6-3 to TRBJ1-2; D is ambiguous. The length of the CDR3 is 12 residues. With 8 bases removed from V and 3 bases from J, the gap between germline ends came to 10 bases. Looked up from germline, CDR1 is MNHEY and CDR2 is SVGEGT. The CDR3 sequence: CASAQGYYGYTF. The CDR3 coding sequence is TGTGCCAGCGCTCAAGGGTACTATGGCTACACCTTC.

This clonotype was seen a handful of times. The chain is built from TRBV10-1 and TRBJ2-1, with D perhaps TRBD2 (5 bases). V was clipped by 9 bases and J by 9 bases, with 15 bases between them. CDR3 length: 12 residues. Per the germline V gene, CDR1 is WNHNN and CDR2 is SYGVQD (reference sequence). The CDR3 DNA sequence: TGCGCCAGTTCTACTAGAATCGGTGAGCAGTTCTTC. It specifies CASSTRIGEQFF.

This clonotype was seen only a few times. The rearrangement links TRBV5-1 to TRBJ1-1; 8 bases are shared with TRBD1. Losses at the gene ends were 3 bases for V and 2 bases for J; bases not matched to a gene: 9. The CDR3 covers 16 residues. Germline lookup yields CDR1 SGHRS and CDR2 YFSETQ. The CDR3 region has the DNA TGCGCCAGCAGCTCCGTCTACAGGGGGACCAACACTGAAGCTTTCTTT. Protein: CASSSVYRGTNTEAFF.

This clonotype was seen a handful of times. This chain links TRBV10-3 with TRBJ1-1; 8 bases are a match to TRBD1. V shed 4 bases, J shed 0 bases, and the junction held 7 bases outside the gene matches. Germline values: CDR1 ENHRY, CDR2 SYGVKD. The CDR3 is made up of 16 amino acids. Written as DNA, the CDR3 is TGTGCCATCAGTGTCAAGCCGGGACAGGTGAACACTGAAGCTTTCTTT. It is translated as CAISVKPGQVNTEAFF.

The chain recombines TRBV20-1 with TRBJ2-1; D remains ambiguous. Germline loops: CDR1 DFQATT, CDR2 SNEGSKA (reference sequence). Trimming cost V 6 bases and J 5 bases, with 17 bases left between them. CDR3 size: 14 residues. This chain's CDR3 is CSATDNRIHNEQFF. For the CDR3, the DNA is TGCAGTGCCACAGACAACCGGATCCACAATGAGCAGTTCTTC.

The chain recombines TRBV20-1 with TRBJ2-7; 8 nucleotides align to TRBD1. CDR3 length: 13 amino acids. Germline loops: CDR1 DFQATT, CDR2 SNEGSKA (reference sequence). J lost 5 bases, V lost 7 bases, and 10 bases had no gene match. The CDR3 region has the DNA TGCAGTGGGACCCAGGGGGCTCTGGACGAGCAGTACTTC. Its protein is CSGTQGALDEQYF.

The CDR3 nucleotides read TGTGCCAGCAGCCAAGAGCTCACAGGGCAATACGAGCAGTACTTC. This sequence encodes CASSQELTGQYEQYF. V and J are TRBV4-2 and TRBJ2-7, with D tentatively TRBD1 (6 bases). Between the trimmed V and J ends, which lost 0 bases and 4 bases, there was a span of 13 bases. The CDR3 consists of 15 residues. Germline V gives CDR1 LGHNA, CDR2 YNFKEQ.

The table lists this clonotype with many counts. The CDR3 DNA follows: TGTGCCAGCACTAGCGGTGAGACCCAGTACTTC. Translation gives CASTSGETQYF. The V call is TRBV12-3 or TRBV12-4, the J call TRBJ2-5; TRBD2 matches 7 bases. J was trimmed by 5 bases and V by 7 bases; bases with no gene match: 1. CDR3 length equals 11 residues.

The rearrangement joins TRBV5-5 to TRBJ2-3; the D gene is possibly TRBD1 (5 bases). This CDR3 is built from 17 residues. V lost 2 bases and J 0 bases, leaving 16 bases between the germline ends. Per germline, CDR1 SGHKS and CDR2 YYEKEE (reference sequence). CDR3 in DNA: TGTGCCAGCAGCTTCCAGGGTTTCGTTTATAGCACAGATACGCAGTATTTT. It is translated as CASSFQGFVYSTDTQYF.

The chain uses TRBV20-1 and TRBJ2-3; D is perhaps TRBD1 (6 bases). Per germline, CDR1 DFQATT and CDR2 SNEGSKA (reference sequence). Deletions cut 6 bases from V and 2 bases from J, with 15 bases between. The CDR3 spans 14 residues. In DNA form, the CDR3 reads TGCAGTGCCCATACAGGGCCCTACACAGATACGCAGTATTTT. Its translation: CSAHTGPYTDTQYF.

J is TRBJ2-7 and V is TRBV27, with D unresolved. The CDR3 is 15 residues long. CDR1 is MNHEY and CDR2 is SMNVEV in the germline V gene (reference sequence). The V gene lost 3 bases and the J gene lost 3 bases, with 15 bases spanning the gap. The CDR3 sequence is CASSLAGPHVYEQYF. DNA for the CDR3: TGTGCCAGCAGTTTGGCTGGGCCCCACGTCTACGAGCAGTACTTC.

As DNA, the CDR3 is TGTGCCAGCAGCCAAGATGCCGTCTACAATGAGCAGTTCTTC. Translating it yields CASSQDAVYNEQFF. The V gene is TRBV14, the J gene TRBJ2-1; D gene ambiguous. Per the germline V gene, CDR1 is SGHDN and CDR2 is FVKESK. This CDR3 has 14 amino acids. V was clipped by 0 bases and J by 3 bases, with 6 bases between them.

The V gene is TRBV25-1, the J gene TRBJ2-7; D not certain. Looked up from germline, CDR1 is MGHDK and CDR2 is SYGVNS. Trimming stripped 3 bases from V and 2 bases from J, with 11 bases between. The CDR3 length is 14 residues. In DNA, the CDR3 is TGTGCCAGCAGTGACCCAGGCACTCCCTACGAGCAGTACTTC. It codes for CASSDPGTPYEQYF.

The rearrangement joins TRBV3-1 to TRBJ2-3; no firm D call. Germline V lookup: CDR1 LGHDT, CDR2 YNNKEL (reference sequence). The V and J ends lost 1 base and 5 bases respectively, with 10 bases between them. This CDR3 comprises 14 residues. CDR3 residues: CASSQGSPGDTQYF. The CDR3 coding sequence is TGTGCCAGCAGCCAAGGCAGTCCAGGAGATACGCAGTATTTT.

This rearrangement joins TRBV20-1 to TRBJ2-3; TRBD2 matches 8 bases. Germline CDR1 and CDR2: DFQATT and SNEGSKA (reference sequence). The length of the CDR3 is 11 residues. J lost 11 bases, V lost 6 bases, and 7 bases had no gene match. CDR3 loop: CSAASGGGQYF. Written as DNA, the CDR3 is TGCAGTGCGGCCAGCGGGGGTGGGCAGTATTTT.

This clonotype was observed a handful of times. The chain combines TRBV5-1 with TRBJ2-1; 11 bases are a match to TRBD2. V lost 0 bases, J lost 9 bases, and 11 bases stayed unmatched. The CDR3 covers 17 residues. Germline lookup yields CDR1 SGHRS and CDR2 YFSETQ. CDR3 sequence reads: CASSLAPTSGRRGEQFF. The CDR3 DNA reads as TGCGCCAGCAGCTTGGCACCTACTAGCGGGAGAAGGGGTGAGCAGTTCTTC.

V is TRBV20-1 and J is TRBJ2-3, with 7 bases fitting TRBD2. Germline loops: CDR1 DFQATT, CDR2 SNEGSKA (reference sequence). The CDR3 spans 15 residues. V lost 3 bases to trimming and J lost 2 bases; unmatched junction nucleotides: 8. As DNA, the CDR3 is TGCAGTGCTAGGGGGCGGGGGTTGTCCACAGATACGCAGTATTTT. It encodes CSARGRGLSTDTQYF.

This CDR3 is CASSPEGQGLPGANVLTF. The CDR3 DNA sequence: TGCGCCAGCAGCCCCGAGGGACAGGGTTTGCCTGGGGCCAACGTCCTGACTTTC. This chain uses TRBV5-1 with TRBJ2-6, with TRBD1 matching 9 bases. Looked up from germline, CDR1 is SGHRS and CDR2 is YFSETQ. With V trimmed by 4 bases and J by 2 bases, 10 bases remained unmatched. The CDR3 covers 18 residues.

This clonotype was seen a handful of times. The junction departs from the called germline gene at one end, perhaps through a read error. The rearrangement uses TRBV6-5 and TRBJ2-5; 11 nucleotides agree with TRBD1. Germline loops: CDR1 MNHEY, CDR2 SVGAGI. The CDR3 runs to 12 residues. CDR3 DNA: TGTGCCAGCAGTTCGGACAGGGGGCTTCTAGGCTTC. The encoded protein is CASSSDRGLLGF.